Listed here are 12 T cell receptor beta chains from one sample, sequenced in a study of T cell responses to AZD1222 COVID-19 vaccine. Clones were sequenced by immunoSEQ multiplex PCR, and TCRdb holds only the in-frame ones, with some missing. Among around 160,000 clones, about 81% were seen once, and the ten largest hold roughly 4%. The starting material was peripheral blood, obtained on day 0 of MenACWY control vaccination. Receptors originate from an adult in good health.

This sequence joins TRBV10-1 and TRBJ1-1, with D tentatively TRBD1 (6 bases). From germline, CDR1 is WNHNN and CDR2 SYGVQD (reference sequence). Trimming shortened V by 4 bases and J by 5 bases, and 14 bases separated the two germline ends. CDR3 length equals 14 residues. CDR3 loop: CASSAGAQSTEAFF. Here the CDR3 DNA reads TGCGCCAGCAGTGCGGGGGCCCAGTCGACTGAAGCTTTCTTT.

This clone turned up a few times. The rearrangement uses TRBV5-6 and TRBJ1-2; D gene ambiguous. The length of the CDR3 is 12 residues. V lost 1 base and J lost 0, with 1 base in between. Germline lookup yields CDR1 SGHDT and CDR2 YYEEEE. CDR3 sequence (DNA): TGTGCCAGCAGCTTGTCTAACTATGGCTACACCTTC. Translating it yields CASSLSNYGYTF.

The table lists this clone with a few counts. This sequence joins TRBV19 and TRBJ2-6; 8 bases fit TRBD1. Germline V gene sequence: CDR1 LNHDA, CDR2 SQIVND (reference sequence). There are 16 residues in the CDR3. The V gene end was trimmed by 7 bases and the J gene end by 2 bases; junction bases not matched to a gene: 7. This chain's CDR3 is CASTLPGGPGANVLTF. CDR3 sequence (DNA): TGTGCCAGTACCCTTCCAGGGGGCCCTGGGGCCAACGTCCTGACTTTC.

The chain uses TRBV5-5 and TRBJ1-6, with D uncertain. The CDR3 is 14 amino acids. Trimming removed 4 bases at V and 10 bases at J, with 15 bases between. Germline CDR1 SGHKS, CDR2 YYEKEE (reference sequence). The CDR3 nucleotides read TGTGCCAGCAGCCAAGGGTGGGAACGGTCACCCCTCCACTTT. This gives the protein CASSQGWERSPLHF.

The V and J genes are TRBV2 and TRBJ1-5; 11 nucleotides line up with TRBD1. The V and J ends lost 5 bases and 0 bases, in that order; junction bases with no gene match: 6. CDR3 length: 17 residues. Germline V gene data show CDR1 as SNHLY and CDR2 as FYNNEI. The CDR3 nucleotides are TGTGCCAGCAGTTGGGACAGGGGGGGATATAGCAATCAGCCCCAGCATTTT. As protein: CASSWDRGGYSNQPQHF.

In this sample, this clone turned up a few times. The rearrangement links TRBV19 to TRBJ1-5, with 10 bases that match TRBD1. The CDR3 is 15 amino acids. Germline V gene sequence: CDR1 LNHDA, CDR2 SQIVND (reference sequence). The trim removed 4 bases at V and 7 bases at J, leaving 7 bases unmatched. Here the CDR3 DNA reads TGTGCCAGTAGTACAAAGACAGGGGGCATACAGCCCCAGCATTTT. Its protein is CASSTKTGGIQPQHF.

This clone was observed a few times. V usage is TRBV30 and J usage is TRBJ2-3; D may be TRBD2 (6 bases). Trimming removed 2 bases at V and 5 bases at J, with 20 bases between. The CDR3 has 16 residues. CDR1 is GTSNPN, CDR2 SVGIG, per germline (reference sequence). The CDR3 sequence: CAWSSPWREGQDTQYF. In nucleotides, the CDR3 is TGTGCCTGGAGTTCCCCGTGGAGGGAAGGCCAAGATACGCAGTATTTT.

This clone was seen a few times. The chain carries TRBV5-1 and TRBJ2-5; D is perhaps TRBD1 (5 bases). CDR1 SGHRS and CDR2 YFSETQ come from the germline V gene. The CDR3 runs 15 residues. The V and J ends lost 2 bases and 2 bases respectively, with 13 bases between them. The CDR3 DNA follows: TGCGCCAGCAGCTTCCGACAGAGCCCGCAAGAGACCCAGTACTTC. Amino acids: CASSFRQSPQETQYF. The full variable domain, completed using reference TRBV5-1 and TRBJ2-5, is KAGVTQTPRYLIKTRGQQVTLSCSPISGHRSVSWYQQTPGQGLQFLFEYFSETQRNKGNFPGRFSGRQFSNSRSEMNVSTLELGDSALYLCASSFRQSPQETQYFGPGTRLLVL.

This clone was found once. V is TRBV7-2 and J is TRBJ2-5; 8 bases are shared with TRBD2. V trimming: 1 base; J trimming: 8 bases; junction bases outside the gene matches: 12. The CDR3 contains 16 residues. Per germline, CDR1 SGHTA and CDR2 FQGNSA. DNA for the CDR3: TGTGCCAGCAGCTTAGGGTTGCGGGGGGCCTTTAATACCCAGTACTTC. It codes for CASSLGLRGAFNTQYF.

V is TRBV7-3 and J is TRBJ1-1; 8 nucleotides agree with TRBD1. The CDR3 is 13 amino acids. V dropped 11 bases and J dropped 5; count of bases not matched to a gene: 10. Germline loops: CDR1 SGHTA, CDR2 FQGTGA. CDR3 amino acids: CAHGDRPDTEAFF. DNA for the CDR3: TGTGCCCATGGGGACAGGCCGGATACTGAAGCTTTCTTT.

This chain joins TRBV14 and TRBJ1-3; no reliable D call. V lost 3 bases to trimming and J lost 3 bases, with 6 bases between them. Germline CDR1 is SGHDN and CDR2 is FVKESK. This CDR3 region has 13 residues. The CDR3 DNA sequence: TGTGCCAGCAGCCAGTTCGGTGGAAACACCATATATTTT. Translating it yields CASSQFGGNTIYF.

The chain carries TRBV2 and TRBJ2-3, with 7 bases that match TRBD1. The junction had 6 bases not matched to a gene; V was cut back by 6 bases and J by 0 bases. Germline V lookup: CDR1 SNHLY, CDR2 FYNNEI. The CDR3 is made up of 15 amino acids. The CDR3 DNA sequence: TGTGCCAGCAGGGGAAACAGGGGTAGCACAGATACGCAGTATTTT. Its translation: CASRGNRGSTDTQYF.